The 9 T cell receptor beta chains given below trace back to one sample, sequenced in a study of blood T cell repertoires in COVID-19. Sequencing was performed with immunoSEQ multiplex PCR; in TCRdb, only in-frame clones are kept and a portion is missing. The profile shows around 200,000 clones, about 83% of them singletons. The specimen sequenced was peripheral blood. The receptors come from a woman aged 25 to 39 with COVID-19, enrolled during active disease.

Only one count was recorded for this clone. The J gene is TRBJ2-1, the V gene TRBV7-9; 7 nucleotides agree with TRBD2. Germline loops: CDR1 SEHNR, CDR2 FQNEAQ (reference sequence). V lost 1 base to trimming and J lost 8 bases; unmatched junction nucleotides: 5. The CDR3 sequence is 14 residues long. CDR3 sequence: CASSLVWAGDEQFF. CDR3 DNA sequence: TGTGCCAGCAGCTTAGTTTGGGCGGGAGATGAGCAGTTCTTC.

This chain joins TRBV5-6 and TRBJ2-3; TRBD2 aligns across 13 bases. The CDR3 has 18 amino acids. V gave up 0 bases and J gave up 0 bases; unmatched junction bases: 4. Per the germline V gene, CDR1 is SGHDT and CDR2 is YYEEEE. The CDR3 bases are TGTGCCAGCAGCTTGGTGGGACTAGCGGGGTTTAGCACAGATACGCAGTATTTT. The encoded protein is CASSLVGLAGFSTDTQYF.

This clone was seen a single time. V usage is TRBV13 and J usage is TRBJ2-1; 10 bases are a match to TRBD2. The germline CDR1 and CDR2 sequences are PRHDT and FYEKMQ (reference sequence). The length of the CDR3 is 15 residues. V trimming: 2 bases; J trimming: 6 bases; junction bases outside the gene matches: 4. CDR3 bases: TGTGCCAGCAGCTTATTCCTAGCGGGGGCCAATGAGCAGTTCTTC. It is translated as CASSLFLAGANEQFF.

The chain joins TRBV9 to TRBJ1-3; 7 positions match TRBD1. Germline-derived CDR1 and CDR2 are SGDLS and YYNGEE. This CDR3 comprises 15 residues. V shed 4 bases, J shed 4 bases, and the junction held 8 bases outside the gene matches. The CDR3 DNA follows: TGTGCCAGCAGCCCACGGACAGGCGTGGGAAACACCATATATTTT. Amino acids: CASSPRTGVGNTIYF.

This clone was seen a handful of times. The chain has TRBV5-4 and TRBJ1-2, with 11 bases lining up with TRBD1. Losses at the gene ends were 4 bases for V and 3 bases for J; bases not matched to a gene: 8. This CDR3 region has 16 residues. Germline V CDR1 and CDR2: SGHNT, YYREEE (reference sequence). The CDR3 reads CASSLGQGAADYGYTF. The CDR3 DNA is TGTGCCAGCAGCCTCGGACAGGGGGCTGCGGACTATGGCTACACCTTC. Full variable domain (missing parts from reference TRBV5-4 and TRBJ1-2): ETGVTQSPTHLIKTRGQQVTLRCSSQSGHNTVSWYQQALGQGPQFIFQYYREEENGRGNFPPRFSGLQFPNYSSELNVNALELDDSALYLCASSLGQGAADYGYTFGSGTRLTVV.

V usage is TRBV20-1 and J usage is TRBJ2-6; 7 bases map to TRBD2. The CDR3 covers 14 residues. V gave up 3 bases and J gave up 2 bases; unmatched junction bases: 1. Germline lookup yields CDR1 DFQATT and CDR2 SNEGSKA (reference sequence). The CDR3, as DNA: TGCAGTGCTAGTCGGGGGGCTGGGGCCAACGTCCTGACTTTC. Encoded protein: CSASRGAGANVLTF.

This chain connects TRBV5-6 to TRBJ2-5; tentative D call: TRBD1 (6 bases). Germline V gene data show CDR1 as SGHDT and CDR2 as YYEEEE. CDR3 size: 14 residues. The V end was cut by 5 bases, the J end by 6 bases, with 17 bases between. CDR3: CASRTHTGWKTQYF. In DNA form, the CDR3 reads TGTGCCAGCAGGACCCATACAGGGTGGAAGACCCAGTACTTC. The variable domain in full, completed from reference TRBV5-6 and TRBJ2-5, reads DAGVTQSPTHLIKTRGQQVTLRCSPKSGHDTVSWYQQALGQGPQFIFQYYEEEERQRGNFPDRFSGHQFPNYSSELNVNALLLGDSALYLCASRTHTGWKTQYFGPGTRLLVL.

Comments on this clone: An end of the junction does not agree with germline; a read error may underlie this. CDR3 amino acids: CASSEGRANNSPLHF. Here the CDR3 DNA reads TGTGCCAGCAGCGAAGGGAGAGCAAATAATTCACCCCTCCACTTT. This rearrangement joins TRBV2 to TRBJ1-6, with D unclear. The CDR3 has 15 amino acids. CDR1 SNHLY and CDR2 FYNNEI come from the germline V gene.

V usage is TRBV19 and J usage is TRBJ2-2; D may be TRBD2 (5 bases). The ends were cut back, 4 bases at V and 8 bases at J, with 11 bases in the middle. In germline, CDR1 is LNHDA, CDR2 SQIVND (reference sequence). The CDR3 runs to 13 residues. Written as DNA, the CDR3 is TGTGCCAGTAGTAGCCTAGCCTTAGGGGAGCTGTTTTTT. It specifies CASSSLALGELFF.